A selection of T cell receptor beta chains follows, all from one sample in a study of T cells in localized non-small cell lung cancer. Assay: immunoSEQ multiplex PCR; the TCRdb copy retains only in-frame clones and omits some. The table records nearly 35,000 clones, 75% to 95% of them present only once. The source was peripheral blood mononuclear cells, collected before any cancer treatment. The receptors were sampled from a female donor over 55 with stage II lung adenocarcinoma. Each CDR3 is given with its conserved first and last residue. Fields, in order: J gene, D gene, V gene, clone size, CDR3 protein, CDR3 DNA. D genes are given only for firm matches. Clone size appears in some rows only: once, few, many, or a class for an expanded clone.

TRBJ2-5	.	TRBV7-8	.	CASSLDVTQYF	TGTGCCAGCAGCTTAGACGTGACCCAGTACTTC
TRBJ1-1	TRBD1	TRBV30	few	CAWSAGTATEAFF	TGTGCCTGGAGTGCCGGGACAGCGACTGAAGCTTTCTTT
TRBJ1-5	TRBD1	TRBV7-9	few	CASSSIPGTGEVNQPQHF	TGTGCCAGCAGCTCTATACCCGGGACAGGGGAGGTAAATCAGCCCCAGCATTTT
TRBJ2-4	.	TRBV5-4	.	CASSPHISSWDEGKNIQYF	TGTGCCAGCAGCCCTCATATCAGCTCATGGGACGAGGGAAAAAACATTCAGTACTTC
TRBJ1-1	.	TRBV6-5	.	CASSRLNTEAFF	TGTGCCAGCAGTCGCCTGAACACTGAAGCTTTCTTT
TRBJ2-1	.	TRBV19	.	CASKVQGVQSYNEQFF	TGTGCCAGTAAAGTCCAAGGCGTCCAATCCTACAATGAGCAGTTCTTC
TRBJ2-3	.	TRBV9	.	CASSVSPADTQYF	TGTGCCAGCAGCGTAAGCCCTGCGGATACGCAGTATTTT
TRBJ2-1	.	TRBV7-3	.	CASSSLVVSSYNEQFF	TGTGCCAGCAGCTCACTAGTTGTTTCCTCCTACAATGAGCAGTTCTTC
TRBJ1-2	.	TRBV7-2	.	CASSSSRTGGIVNYGYTF	TGTGCCAGCAGCTCCTCGAGGACGGGGGGGATTGTGAACTATGGCTACACCTTC
TRBJ1-2	.	TRBV27	.	CASSPGLTLPSYTF	TGTGCCAGCAGTCCGGGACTAACCCTCCCCAGCTACACCTTC
TRBJ1-1	TRBD1	TRBV7-6	once	CASSKTGGETEAFF	TGTGCCAGCAGTAAAACAGGGGGTGAGACTGAAGCTTTCTTT
TRBJ2-1	TRBD2	TRBV4-3	.	CASSQVVGLADYNEQFF	TGCGCCAGCAGCCAAGTCGTAGGACTAGCAGATTACAATGAGCAGTTCTTC
TRBJ2-1	.	TRBV5-1	.	CASSDTSSVDEQFF	TGCGCCAGCAGCGATACTAGCTCGGTCGATGAGCAGTTCTTC
TRBJ2-7	.	TRBV27	.	CASSLGLGLEQYF	TGTGCCAGCAGTTTAGGGCTGGGACTTGAGCAGTACTTC
TRBJ2-6	.	TRBV9	.	CASSVAGANVLTF	TGTGCCAGCAGCGTAGCTGGGGCCAACGTCCTGACTTTC
TRBJ2-7	.	TRBV28	.	CASRGVYEQYF	TGTGCCAGCAGGGGGGTTTACGAGCAGTACTTC
TRBJ2-7	.	TRBV18	.	CASSPKTDYYEQYF	TGTGCCAGCTCACCGAAGACAGACTACTACGAGCAGTACTTC
TRBJ1-1	.	TRBV7-2	.	CASSYEESTEAFF	TGTGCCAGCAGCTACGAGGAGAGCACTGAAGCTTTCTTT
TRBJ1-1	.	TRBV11-2	once	CASSLERNTEAFF	TGTGCCAGCAGCTTAGAGAGAAACACTGAAGCTTTCTTT
TRBJ1-1	.	TRBV5-1	.	CASSLRSRGRGDTEAFF	TGCGCCAGCAGCTTAAGGAGTAGGGGCAGGGGCGACACTGAAGCTTTCTTT
TRBJ1-1	.	TRBV28	.	CASSSGLSGTNTEAFF	TGTGCCAGCAGTTCCGGGCTAAGTGGGACGAACACTGAAGCTTTCTTT
TRBJ1-1	.	TRBV6-4	few	CASSDSGLNTEAFF	TGTGCCAGCAGTGACTCAGGGCTGAACACTGAAGCTTTCTTT
TRBJ2-7	TRBD1	TRBV5-6	.	CASSSDRGIGYEQYF	TGTGCCAGCAGCTCGGACAGGGGAATCGGATACGAGCAGTACTTC
TRBJ1-3	.	TRBV5-1	.	CASSLDSSGNTIYF	TGCGCCAGCAGCCTGGACAGCTCTGGAAACACCATATATTTT
TRBJ2-1	.	TRBV27	few	CASSREGPTEQFF	TGTGCCAGCAGTCGAGAGGGCCCCACGGAGCAGTTCTTC